A selection of T cell receptor beta chains follows, all from one sample in a study of T cell repertoires in cytomegalovirus infection. Using its own MiXCR run on the reads, TCRdb lists one record per CDR3 protein. The data show 450,000 to 650,000 distinct CDR3 sequences, more than 20% seen once. Sequencing used PBMCs. These receptors were collected from a human donor in good health (CMV status not recorded). Some clones in this sample may be carry-over from other donors' samples. The CDR3 runs from the conserved cysteine through the conserved F or W. D genes are given only for firm matches. Where a row states a size, it is once, few, many or the class of an expanded clone; other rows omit it.

TRBD1,few,TRBJ1-2,15,TRBV7-2,TGTGCCAGCAGCTTAATCGGGACAGGGACTGACGGCTACACCTTC,CASSLIGTGTDGYTF
TRBD2,.,TRBJ2-5,17,TRBV7-2,TGTGCCAGCAGCTATGGGACTAGCGGGTTCCCTCCATGGACCCAGTACTTC,CASSYGTSGFPPWTQYF
TRBD2,few,TRBJ2-1,17,TRBV28,TGTGCCAGCAGTTGGTCCACTAGCGGAAGCTCCTACAATGAGCAGTTCTTC,CASSWSTSGSSYNEQFF
.,few,TRBJ2-7,13,TRBV27,TGTGCCAGCGGGCTTCACCCCTCCTACGAGCAGTACTTC,CASGLHPSYEQYF
.,few,TRBJ1-1,12,TRBV19,TGTGCCAGTACGTCGAGGGCTGGTGAAGCTTTCTTT,CASTSRAGEAFF
.,.,TRBJ1-4,15,TRBV6-5,TGTGCCAGCAGTGGGACGGGGGCGGGAAATGAAAAACTGTTTTTT,CASSGTGAGNEKLFF
TRBD2,few,TRBJ2-1,13,TRBV27,TGTGCCAGCAGTTTTTCGGGAGGGAGGGAGCAGTTCTTC,CASSFSGGREQFF
.,.,TRBJ2-1,13,TRBV29-1,TGCAGCGTCGCCGGGTTTTTGGGCAATGAGCAGTTCTTC,CSVAGFLGNEQFF
.,few,TRBJ2-1,15,TRBV3-1,TGTGCCAGCAGCCAAGGGCACAGCTCCTACAATGAGCAGTTCTTC,CASSQGHSSYNEQFF
.,few,TRBJ1-2,13,TRBV20-1,TGCAGTGCTAAGGGACTCCAAAACTATGGCTACACCTTC,CSAKGLQNYGYTF
.,.,TRBJ1-2,13,TRBV30,TGTGCCTGGAGTGTACTCGGGGCCGATGGCTACACCTTC,CAWSVLGADGYTF
.,few,TRBJ2-1,15,TRBV19,TGTGCCAGTAGTGGAACAGGTTTGGGCAACAATGAGCAGTTCTTC,CASSGTGLGNNEQFF
TRBD2,.,TRBJ2-1,16,TRBV7-2,TGTGCCAGCAGCTTAGCGGCGGCTAGCGGGAGGGTTGAGCAGTTCTTC,CASSLAAASGRVEQFF
TRBD1,few,TRBJ1-5,15,TRBV11-2,TGTGCCAGCAGTCCCGGGACAGGGGGCACGGAGCCCCAGCATTTT,CASSPGTGGTEPQHF
.,once,TRBJ2-1,14,TRBV6-2/TRBV6-3,TGTGCCAGCAGTTACCCGAGGGCCCCGGATGAGCAGTTCTTC,CASSYPRAPDEQFF
.,many,TRBJ2-4,15,TRBV11-2,TGTGCCAGCAGCGAAACAGCGGGAGCCAAAAACATTCAGTACTTC,CASSETAGAKNIQYF
.,many,TRBJ2-7,15,TRBV7-9,TGTGCCAGCAGCCCGTGGGACACCCCCGCCTACGAGCAGTACTTC,CASSPWDTPAYEQYF
.,.,TRBJ1-5,15,TRBV12-3/TRBV12-4,TGTGCCAGCAGGTTCGAGGCGAGGGGCAATCAGCCCCAGCATTTT,CASRFEARGNQPQHF
.,.,TRBJ2-2,15,TRBV5-1,TGCGCCAGCAGCTTGGAGCAGCCGAACACCGGGGAGCTGTTTTTT,CASSLEQPNTGELFF
.,.,TRBJ1-2,14,TRBV11-2,TGTGCCAGCAGCTTGCTGCTTGGAGATTATGGCTACACCTTC,CASSLLLGDYGYTF
.,.,TRBJ2-2,13,TRBV28,TGTGCCAGCAGTTTCGAGATGAGTGGAGTGCTGTTTTTT,CASSFEMSGVLFF
TRBD1,few,TRBJ1-1,12,TRBV15,TGTGCCACCCGGAGGGGGCGGACTGAAGCTTTCTTT,CATRRGRTEAFF
.,.,TRBJ1-5,15,TRBV19,TGTGCCAGTAGACAACGACAGTTGGTAAATCAGCCCCAGCATTTT,CASRQRQLVNQPQHF
.,many,TRBJ1-2,12,TRBV7-2,TGTGCCAGCAACGAATTAAACTATGGCTACACCTTC,CASNELNYGYTF
TRBD2,.,TRBJ2-5,20,TRBV15,TGTGCCACCAGCAGTAAACCAGGACTAGCGGGAATGCGGGGAGGGGAGACCCAGTACTTC,CATSSKPGLAGMRGGETQYF
.,few,TRBJ1-2,16,TRBV11-3,TGTGCCAGCAGCTCGTGGACGGAGGGCCCTAACTATGGCTACACCTTC,CASSSWTEGPNYGYTF
.,.,TRBJ2-6,15,TRBV19,TGTGCCAGTAGTATGGGCGACTCTGGGGCCAACGTCCTGACTTTC,CASSMGDSGANVLTF
TRBD2,few,TRBJ2-2,17,TRBV24-1,TGTGCCACCAGCCCGCCCCCTGCGACTAGCCGCACCGGGGAGCTGTTTTTT,CATSPPPATSRTGELFF
TRBD1,few,TRBJ2-7,15,TRBV11-2,TGTGCCAGCAGCTTCTGGACAGGGGGCGTCTACGAGCAGTACTTC,CASSFWTGGVYEQYF
TRBD1,.,TRBJ1-2,14,TRBV19,TGTGCCAGTATAGGGACAGGGCAAACGAATGGCTACACCTTC,CASIGTGQTNGYTF
.,many,TRBJ2-2,14,TRBV7-2,TGTGCCAGCAGCTTATTCACGAACACCGGGGAGCTGTTTTTT,CASSLFTNTGELFF
.,many,TRBJ1-1,14,TRBV6-1,TGTGCCAGCAGTTCCCCATCTCATAACACTGAAGCTTTCTTT,CASSSPSHNTEAFF
.,few,TRBJ2-5,14,TRBV10-3,TGTGCCGCCGCGGACTTCACGCAGCAAGAGACCCAGTACTTC,CAAADFTQQETQYF
.,.,TRBJ1-2,13,TRBV5-5,TGTGCCAGCAACGCCCAGGTTCAGTTCGGGTACACCTTC,CASNAQVQFGYTF
TRBD2,many,TRBJ2-2,16,TRBV7-2,TGTGCCAGCAGCTCTAGACTAGCGGGGGGCGGCGGGGAGCTGTTTTTT,CASSSRLAGGGGELFF
.,.,TRBJ2-5,15,TRBV5-1,TGCGCCAGCAGCTTGGCCTGGACGACAGGTCAGACCCAGTACTTC,CASSLAWTTGQTQYF
.,.,TRBJ2-1,16,TRBV7-9,TGTGCCAGCAGCTTCTATGCCCTTAGCTCCTACAATGAGCAGTTCTTC,CASSFYALSSYNEQFF
TRBD2,few,TRBJ2-1,19,TRBV5-6,TGTGCCAGCAGCTTGGCCCTCATATCGGGAGGGCCGTTTTACAATGAGCAGTTCTTC,CASSLALISGGPFYNEQFF
.,.,TRBJ1-5,19,TRBV23-1,TGCGCCAGCAGTCAGCCCGGTGCTCCCGGGGTGGTTGGCAATCAGCCCCAGCATTTT,CASSQPGAPGVVGNQPQHF
.,many,TRBJ1-1,14,TRBV12-3/TRBV12-4,TGTGCCAGCAGCTTAGCACAGGGGAACACTGAAGCTTTCTTT,CASSLAQGNTEAFF
.,.,TRBJ2-5,14,TRBV20-1,TGCAGTGCCGGACGGACAGCCGCCTTCGAGACCCAGTACTTC,CSAGRTAAFETQYF
.,many,TRBJ2-1,13,TRBV7-2,TGTGCCAGCAGCTTAGCCGGGATGGATGAGCAGTTCTTC,CASSLAGMDEQFF
.,.,TRBJ1-2,13,TRBV4-3,TGCGCCAGCAGCCCTCGAGGGAGCCATGGCTACACCTTC,CASSPRGSHGYTF
.,.,TRBJ1-1,15,TRBV29-1,TGCAGCGTTGCTCGGGGGATCGGGGTTAACACTGAAGCTTTCTTT,CSVARGIGVNTEAFF
TRBD2,.,TRBJ2-1,15,TRBV7-9,TGTGCCAGCAGCTTAACTAGCGGGAGGGCCGGTGAGCAGTTCTTC,CASSLTSGRAGEQFF
TRBD1,many,TRBJ2-5,14,TRBV7-2,TGTGCCAGCAGCTCTTACAGGGGGCGGGAGACCCAGTACTTC,CASSSYRGRETQYF
.,.,TRBJ2-1,12,TRBV20-1,TGCAGTGCTAGAGGATGGGGAAATGAGCAGTTCTTC,CSARGWGNEQFF
TRBD1,few,TRBJ2-1,14,TRBV20-1,TGCAGTGCTACCGGGGACAGGTTAGGAAATGAGCAGTTCTTC,CSATGDRLGNEQFF
TRBD2,.,TRBJ2-3,14,TRBV6-2/TRBV6-3,TGTGCCGGACGAGCGGGAGAGCCCACAGATACGCAGTATTTT,CAGRAGEPTDTQYF